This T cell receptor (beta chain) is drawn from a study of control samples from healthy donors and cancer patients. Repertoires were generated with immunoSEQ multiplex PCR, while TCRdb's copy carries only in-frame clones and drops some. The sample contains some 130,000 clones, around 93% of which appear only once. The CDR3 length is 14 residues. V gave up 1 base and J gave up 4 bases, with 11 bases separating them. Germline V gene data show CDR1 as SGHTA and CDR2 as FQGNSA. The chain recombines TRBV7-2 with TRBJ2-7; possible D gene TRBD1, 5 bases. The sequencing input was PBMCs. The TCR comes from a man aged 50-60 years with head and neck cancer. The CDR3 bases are TGTGCCAGCAGCTTAGTTCAGGGATTATACGAGCAGTACTTC. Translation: CASSLVQGLYEQYF. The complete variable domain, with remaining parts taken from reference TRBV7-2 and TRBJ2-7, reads GAGVSQSPSNKVTEKGKDVELRCDPISGHTALYWYRQSLGQGLEFLIYFQGNSAPDKSGLPSDRFSAERTGGSVSTLTIQRTQQEDSAVYLCASSLVQGLYEQYFGPGTRLTVT.